These 3 T cell receptor beta chains were sequenced from one sample in a study of T cells in Graves' hyperthyroidism and ophthalmopathy. Researchers amplified the TCR beta CDR3 regions from RNA transcripts. Primed by the HTBI set, a first-round RT-PCR was run on the TCR CDR3. TCRdb used MiXCR to reprocess the multiplex PCR reads, holding one entry per CDR3 protein. The sample holds under 350,000 distinct CDR3 sequences, under 25% seen once. The sample consisted of blood. The receptors come from a woman aged 50 to 60 with Graves' hyperthyroidism.

CDR3 residues: CSAIGLQAKNIQYF. The CDR3, as DNA: TGCAGTGCTATCGGACTCCAAGCCAAAAACATTCAGTACTTC. The chain has TRBV20-1 and TRBJ2-4, with D possibly being TRBD2 (5 bases). The CDR3 totals 14 residues. Trimming shortened V by 4 bases and J by 0 bases, and 10 bases separated the two germline ends. Germline lookup yields CDR1 DFQATT and CDR2 SNEGSKA (reference sequence).

The V call is TRBV9, the J call TRBJ2-5; TRBD1 matches 9 bases. Looked up from germline, CDR1 is SGDLS and CDR2 is YYNGEE. V was clipped by 2 bases and J by 2 bases; unmatched bases: 10. This CDR3 is 17 amino acids long. CDR3 sequence (DNA): TGTGCCAGCAGCGTGGGGACAGGGATGTCCCGACAAGAGACCCAGTACTTC. It encodes CASSVGTGMSRQETQYF. Looking up the rest from reference TRBV9 and TRBJ2-5 gives the full variable domain: DSGVTQTPKHLITATGQRVTLRCSPRSGDLSVYWYQQSLDQGLQFLIQYYNGEERAKGNILERFSAQQFPDLHSELNLSSLELGDSALYFCASSVGTGMSRQETQYFGPGTRLLVL.

The table lists this clonotype with many counts. J is TRBJ2-1 and V is TRBV10-2, with 10 bases matching TRBD2. The V gene end was trimmed by 3 bases and the J gene end by 7 bases; junction bases not matched to a gene: 6. The CDR3 contains 15 residues. In germline, CDR1 is WSHSY, CDR2 SAAADI. CDR3 protein: CASSDPAGGRNEQFF. Here the CDR3 DNA reads TGCGCCAGCAGTGACCCAGCGGGGGGGCGGAATGAGCAGTTCTTC.